This is a list of T cell receptor beta chains from one sample in a study of cytomegalovirus exposure and HLA in healthy donors. Some clones are missing from TCRdb's copy, which holds only in-frame ones; the method was immunoSEQ multiplex PCR. In the table there are some 86,000 clones, over 85% of which are singletons. What was sequenced was PBMCs. Receptors were obtained from a woman aged 25 to 45 in good health and CMV-seronegative. Both conserved end residues are part of each CDR3. The D gene is left open where the match is weak. Rows give clone size only sometimes, using once, few, many, or a class for an expanded clone.

abundance: few
d_gene: TRBD1
j_gene: TRBJ1-2
v_gene: TRBV19
CDR3nt: TGTGCCAGTAGTCCCCGGACAGGGCTCCTGAACTATGGCTACACCTTC
CDR3aa: CASSPRTGLLNYGYTF

abundance: .
d_gene: TRBD1
j_gene: TRBJ1-2
v_gene: TRBV6-4
CDR3nt: TGTGCCAGCAGTGACGCCTCGACCGGAGGGACAGTCTATGGCTACACCTTC
CDR3aa: CASSDASTGGTVYGYTF

abundance: .
d_gene: .
j_gene: TRBJ1-2
v_gene: TRBV5-6
CDR3nt: TGTGCCAGCAGCTTTGGTGGGGGCCGAAGCTATGGCTACACCTTC
CDR3aa: CASSFGGGRSYGYTF

abundance: .
d_gene: TRBD1
j_gene: TRBJ1-1
v_gene: TRBV4-1
CDR3nt: TGCGCCAGCAGCCAAGATACAGGGGGTTGGGGCACTGAAGCTTTCTTT
CDR3aa: CASSQDTGGWGTEAFF

abundance: .
d_gene: .
j_gene: TRBJ1-2
v_gene: TRBV7-8
CDR3nt: TGTGCCAGCAGCTTAGGGAGCACCTATGGCTACACCTTC
CDR3aa: CASSLGSTYGYTF

abundance: .
d_gene: .
j_gene: TRBJ1-1
v_gene: TRBV6-1
CDR3nt: TGTGCCAGCTCGACTCAGGGGCGAGCTTTCTTT
CDR3aa: CASSTQGRAFF

abundance: few
d_gene: .
j_gene: TRBJ1-3
v_gene: TRBV6-5
CDR3nt: TGTGCCAGCAGTCTCAGGGGCGTAGGAAACACCATATATTTT
CDR3aa: CASSLRGVGNTIYF

abundance: .
d_gene: TRBD2
j_gene: TRBJ2-1
v_gene: TRBV4-1
CDR3nt: TGCGCCAGCAGCCAAGATGGGCTAGCGGGGACCAAGCAGTTCTTC
CDR3aa: CASSQDGLAGTKQFF

abundance: .
d_gene: TRBD1
j_gene: TRBJ1-1
v_gene: TRBV5-1
CDR3nt: TGCGCCAGCAGCTTGGGGACCCGACAGGGGCAAACTGAAGCTTTCTTT
CDR3aa: CASSLGTRQGQTEAFF

abundance: .
d_gene: .
j_gene: TRBJ1-1
v_gene: TRBV7-3
CDR3nt: TGTGCCAGCAGCTCAGGGATGAACACTGAAGCTTTCTTT
CDR3aa: CASSSGMNTEAFF

abundance: .
d_gene: .
j_gene: TRBJ1-5
v_gene: TRBV6-1
CDR3nt: TGTGCCAGCAGAAACAATCTGGATCAGCCCCAGCATTTT
CDR3aa: CASRNNLDQPQHF

abundance: .
d_gene: .
j_gene: TRBJ1-2
v_gene: TRBV7-2
CDR3nt: TGTGCCAGCCGGACAGTCAACAGGGGCTACACCTTC
CDR3aa: CASRTVNRGYTF

abundance: .
d_gene: TRBD1
j_gene: TRBJ2-5
v_gene: TRBV7-9
CDR3nt: TGTGCCAGCAGCCACGCGACAGGGGGCTTGGAGACCCAGTACTTC
CDR3aa: CASSHATGGLETQYF

abundance: .
d_gene: TRBD1
j_gene: TRBJ1-1
v_gene: TRBV5-1
CDR3nt: TGCGCCAGCAGAGCTGACAGGGTAGCGGTCGCTGAAGCTTTCTTT
CDR3aa: CASRADRVAVAEAFF

abundance: .
d_gene: TRBD1
j_gene: TRBJ1-1
v_gene: TRBV19
CDR3nt: TGTGGATCAAGCCCCCCAGGGGGCCTGAACACTGAAGCTTTCTTT
CDR3aa: CGSSPPGGLNTEAFF

abundance: .
d_gene: .
j_gene: TRBJ1-1
v_gene: TRBV21-1
CDR3nt: TGTGCCAGCAGCAAAGTGGGCAGAAACACTGAAGCTTTCTTT
CDR3aa: CASSKVGRNTEAFF

abundance: .
d_gene: .
j_gene: TRBJ1-2
v_gene: TRBV5-1
CDR3nt: TGCGCCAGCAGCTTGGAGGGGAGGAACTATGGCTACACCTTC
CDR3aa: CASSLEGRNYGYTF

abundance: .
d_gene: TRBD2
j_gene: TRBJ2-7
v_gene: TRBV10-3
CDR3nt: TGTGCCACCCTGGGGGGAGGCGGGAGGAGGTACGAGCAGTACTTC
CDR3aa: CATLGGGGRRYEQYF

abundance: .
d_gene: .
j_gene: TRBJ1-1
v_gene: TRBV10-1
CDR3nt: TGCGCCAGCAGACTGAACGGGAACACTGAAGCTTTCTTT
CDR3aa: CASRLNGNTEAFF

abundance: .
d_gene: TRBD1
j_gene: TRBJ2-5
v_gene: TRBV18
CDR3nt: TGTGCCAGCTCACCAATAGTATCGACAGGGGTGCAAGAGACCCAGTACTTC
CDR3aa: CASSPIVSTGVQETQYF

abundance: .
d_gene: .
j_gene: TRBJ2-1
v_gene: TRBV6-4
CDR3nt: TGTGCCAGCAGTGACGAGGCCGGAAACAATGAGCAGTTCTTC
CDR3aa: CASSDEAGNNEQFF

abundance: .
d_gene: TRBD1
j_gene: TRBJ1-5
v_gene: TRBV10-3
CDR3nt: TGTGCCACCTATCCCGGACAGGGGGCGATGGGCTCCAGCAATCAGCCCCAGCATTTT
CDR3aa: CATYPGQGAMGSSNQPQHF

abundance: .
d_gene: TRBD1
j_gene: TRBJ2-5
v_gene: TRBV7-2
CDR3nt: TGTGCCAGCAGCTTAGTCGGGACAGGGTACCAAGAGACCCAGTACTTC
CDR3aa: CASSLVGTGYQETQYF

abundance: .
d_gene: TRBD2
j_gene: TRBJ2-3
v_gene: TRBV15
CDR3nt: TGTGCCACCAGCCAAATAAGAGGAGCGGGGGGGTCTGTTACGCAGTATTTT
CDR3aa: CATSQIRGAGGSVTQYF

abundance: .
d_gene: .
j_gene: TRBJ1-5
v_gene: TRBV6-1
CDR3nt: TGTGCCAGCACTCAGAACTTCAGGGACAATCAGCCCCAGCATTTT
CDR3aa: CASTQNFRDNQPQHF

abundance: .
d_gene: .
j_gene: TRBJ1-2
v_gene: TRBV5-4
CDR3nt: TGTGCCAGCAGCTTGGAGGGCAGGGCCTATGGCTACACCTTC
CDR3aa: CASSLEGRAYGYTF

abundance: .
d_gene: TRBD1
j_gene: TRBJ2-7
v_gene: TRBV29-1
CDR3nt: TGCAGCGTAGAAACAGGGGCCCACTACGAGCAGTACTTC
CDR3aa: CSVETGAHYEQYF

abundance: .
d_gene: TRBD2
j_gene: TRBJ2-3
v_gene: TRBV11-2
CDR3nt: TGTGCCAGCAGCTTAGAAGGGCGGGGGGGCGCAGATACGCAGTATTTT
CDR3aa: CASSLEGRGGADTQYF

abundance: once
d_gene: TRBD1
j_gene: TRBJ1-5
v_gene: TRBV19
CDR3nt: TGTGCCAGCAAAACTCCCGACAGGGGGAATCAGCCCCAGCATTTT
CDR3aa: CASKTPDRGNQPQHF

abundance: .
d_gene: .
j_gene: TRBJ1-5
v_gene: TRBV27
CDR3nt: TGTGCCAGCAGTTACCCCCTCGTGGCCGTGAGGAGTCAGCCCCAGCATTTT
CDR3aa: CASSYPLVAVRSQPQHF

abundance: .
d_gene: .
j_gene: TRBJ1-1
v_gene: TRBV7-8
CDR3nt: TGTGCCAGCAGCCCCACCTTCGGGGGCACTGAAGCTTTCTTT
CDR3aa: CASSPTFGGTEAFF

abundance: .
d_gene: .
j_gene: TRBJ1-1
v_gene: TRBV10-3
CDR3nt: TGTGCCATCAGTAAAGCGGGGTTGAACACTGAAGCTTTCTTT
CDR3aa: CAISKAGLNTEAFF

abundance: .
d_gene: TRBD1
j_gene: TRBJ1-4
v_gene: TRBV15
CDR3nt: TGTGCCACCAGCGGGTTAGGGACAGTTGAAAAACTGTTTTTT
CDR3aa: CATSGLGTVEKLFF

abundance: .
d_gene: TRBD1
j_gene: TRBJ1-2
v_gene: TRBV16
CDR3nt: TGTGCCAGCAGCCAATCACGTTCGGGACAGGGGGACTCTGGCTACACCTTC
CDR3aa: CASSQSRSGQGDSGYTF

abundance: .
d_gene: .
j_gene: TRBJ2-3
v_gene: TRBV19
CDR3nt: TGTGCCAGTAGTATCCCCTTTGGCACAGATACGCAGTATTTT
CDR3aa: CASSIPFGTDTQYF

abundance: .
d_gene: .
j_gene: TRBJ1-5
v_gene: TRBV4-1
CDR3nt: TGCGCCAGCAGCCAAGTTAGGCAGGTCCTAAATCAGCCCCAGCATTTT
CDR3aa: CASSQVRQVLNQPQHF

abundance: .
d_gene: .
j_gene: TRBJ1-2
v_gene: TRBV5-1
CDR3nt: TGCGCCAGCAGCAGTGGAGGGTCAGCTAACTATGGCTACACCTTC
CDR3aa: CASSSGGSANYGYTF